The source of this T cell receptor (beta chain) is a study of shared clonotypes between healthy human individuals. The CDR3 is 17 amino acids. V was shortened by 4 bases and J by 3 bases, with 22 bases between the two germline ends. A split of CD4+ cells into CD45RA+ naive and CD45RA-negative memory subsets was performed. Sequencing used immunoSEQ multiplex PCR; TCRdb keeps in-frame clones, though not all of them. Of about 960,000 clones in the sample, over 75% were seen once. This TCR was recovered from a man aged 18-30 years in good health. The sample consisted of memory CD4+ T cells sorted from blood. Subset of the sample: CD45RA-negative fraction. The V gene is TRBV23-1, the J gene TRBJ2-7, with a possible D match to TRBD1 (5 bases). TRBV23-1 counts as an open reading frame of uncertain function. This CDR3 reads CASSRRKQGGVLYEQYF. The CDR3 coding sequence is TGCGCCAGCAGTCGCCGGAAGCAGGGTGGGGTCCTCTACGAGCAGTACTTC.